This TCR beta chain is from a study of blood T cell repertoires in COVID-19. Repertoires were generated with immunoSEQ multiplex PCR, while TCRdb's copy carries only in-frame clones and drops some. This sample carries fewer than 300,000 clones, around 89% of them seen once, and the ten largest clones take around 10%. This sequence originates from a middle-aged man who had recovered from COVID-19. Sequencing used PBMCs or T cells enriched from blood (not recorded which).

CDR3 amino acids: CASTSGASNYGYTF. Here the CDR3 DNA reads TGTGCCAGCACGAGCGGGGCCTCTAACTATGGCTACACCTTC. V is TRBV2 and J is TRBJ1-2; the D gene is possibly TRBD1 (5 bases). CDR3 length: 14 amino acids. Trimming removed 7 bases from V and 0 bases from J, with 12 bases in between. Germline values: CDR1 SNHLY, CDR2 FYNNEI.